The rows below give T cell receptor beta chains drawn from one sample of a study of CD8 T cells in Susac syndrome. TCRdb ran MiXCR on the immunoSEQ multiplex PCR reads and lists one entry per CDR3 protein. The repertoire holds some 180,000 distinct CDR3 sequences, with around 90% as singletons. Material for sequencing was CD4+ T cells from PBMCs. The source of these receptors is a human donor with Susac syndrome. Each CDR3 is given with its conserved first and last residue. D genes are given only for firm matches. A row's size may be missing; if present it is once, few, many or a size class.

abundance	d_gene	j_gene	v_gene	CDR3nt	CDR3aa
.	.	TRBJ2-2	TRBV4-1	TGCGCCAGCAGCCAAGAAACAGGATTGAACACCGGGGAGCTGTTTTTT	CASSQETGLNTGELFF
.	TRBD1	TRBJ2-1	TRBV28	TGTGCCAGCAGCCACAGAGCGACAGGGGATAACAATGAGCAGTTCTTC	CASSHRATGDNNEQFF
.	.	TRBJ2-2	TRBV7-2	TGTGCCAGCAGCCGGGACGTGAACACCGGGGAGCTGTTTTTT	CASSRDVNTGELFF
.	.	TRBJ1-2	TRBV2	TGTGCCAGCAGCCTACGACAGACCACCTATGGCTACACCTTC	CASSLRQTTYGYTF
.	.	TRBJ2-3	TRBV28	TGTGCCAGCAAAACTCCCGGGACTCTTCAGGATTTT	CASKTPGTLQDF
.	TRBD1	TRBJ1-1	TRBV4-1	TGCGCCAGCAGCGCTATAGGACAGGGAGGGAGGAAGGCTTTCTTT	CASSAIGQGGRKAFF
few	.	TRBJ1-2	TRBV4-1	TGCGCCAGCAGCCAACCCGGGACATACTATGGCTACACCTTC	CASSQPGTYYGYTF
.	.	TRBJ2-1	TRBV15	TGTGCCACCAGCGCCCAGGGTTGGGAGCAGTTCTTC	CATSAQGWEQFF
.	.	TRBJ2-7	TRBV2	TGTGCCAGCAGTGAAGGTACAACATACGAGCAGTACTTC	CASSEGTTYEQYF
.	TRBD1	TRBJ1-1	TRBV6-2/TRBV6-3	TGTGCCAGCAGTTACTCAACAGGACAGGGGACTTCTAACACTGAAGCTTTCTTT	CASSYSTGQGTSNTEAFF
.	TRBD2	TRBJ2-3	TRBV11-2	TGTGCCAGCAGCCCCGGGACTACGTACACAGATACGCAGTATTTT	CASSPGTTYTDTQYF
.	.	TRBJ1-1	TRBV5-1	TGCGCCAGCAGCTATCAGACGGTGAACACTGAAGCTTTCTTT	CASSYQTVNTEAFF
once	.	TRBJ1-4	TRBV29-1	TGCAGCGGGAGACACGCAACTAATGAAAAACTGTTTTTT	CSGRHATNEKLFF
.	.	TRBJ2-2	TRBV2	TGTGCCAGCAAGAGTACCGGGGAGCTGTTTTTT	CASKSTGELFF
.	.	TRBJ2-1	TRBV12-2	TGTGCAAGTCGGACCCTAGATAACAATGAGCAGTTCTTC	CASRTLDNNEQFF
once	TRBD1	TRBJ2-5	TRBV6-1	TGTGCCAGACAGACAGGGTTAGGCCAAGAGACCCAGTACTTC	CARQTGLGQETQYF
.	.	TRBJ2-5	TRBV29-1	TGCAGCGTTGTGGGGTGGTACCAAGAGACCCAGTACTTC	CSVVGWYQETQYF
.	.	TRBJ1-2	TRBV2	TGTGCCAGCAGTCCCCAGGGGATAGGCGGCTACACCTTC	CASSPQGIGGYTF
.	TRBD1	TRBJ1-4	TRBV28	TGTGCCAGCAGTGAACAGGGGATGGTAGCCGAAAAACTGTTTTTT	CASSEQGMVAEKLFF
.	.	TRBJ1-1	TRBV2	TGTGCCAGCACCCTATTCTTTCAGTCTGAAGCTTTCTTT	CASTLFFQSEAFF
.	.	TRBJ1-2	TRBV28	TGTGCCAGCCTCAACAGCGGGGGATATGGCTACACCTTC	CASLNSGGYGYTF
.	TRBD1	TRBJ1-2	TRBV29-1	TGCAGCGTTGACGACCGACAGGGGGCGGTCGGCTACACCTTC	CSVDDRQGAVGYTF